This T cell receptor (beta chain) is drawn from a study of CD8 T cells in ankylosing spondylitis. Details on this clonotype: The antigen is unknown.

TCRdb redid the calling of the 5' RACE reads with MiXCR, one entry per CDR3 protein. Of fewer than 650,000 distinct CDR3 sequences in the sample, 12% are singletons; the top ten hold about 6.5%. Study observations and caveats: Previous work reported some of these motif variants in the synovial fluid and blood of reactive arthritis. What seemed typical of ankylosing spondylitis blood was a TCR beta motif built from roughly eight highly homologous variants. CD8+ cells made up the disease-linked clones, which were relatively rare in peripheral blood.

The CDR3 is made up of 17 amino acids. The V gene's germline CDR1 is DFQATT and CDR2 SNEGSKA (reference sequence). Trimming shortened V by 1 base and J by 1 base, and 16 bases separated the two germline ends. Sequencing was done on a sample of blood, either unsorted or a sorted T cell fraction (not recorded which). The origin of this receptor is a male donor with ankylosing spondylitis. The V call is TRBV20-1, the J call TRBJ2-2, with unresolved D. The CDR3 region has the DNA TGCAGTGCTAGAGTTGGACCCCGGACCCGGAACACCGGGGAGCTGTTTTTT. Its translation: CSARVGPRTRNTGELFF.